This T cell receptor beta chain stems from a study of T cell repertoires in cytomegalovirus infection. General study points: Predominance within the ex vivo response was attributable to HLA-C-restricted CMV-specific TCR beta clonotypes.

TCRdb ran MiXCR on the reads and lists one entry per CDR3 protein. The data hold some 920,000 distinct CDR3 sequences, with about a third observed a single time. Concerning this clonotype itself: Its antigen is undetermined.

This CDR3 region has 13 residues. V was cut by 0 bases and J by 8 bases, with 10 bases left in between. The germline V gene encodes CDR1 MNHEY and CDR2 SVGAGI. The material was cultured CD8+ T cells from PBMCs, obtained from culture after CMV antigen stimulation. This sequence joins TRBV6-5 and TRBJ1-2; D is unclear. This receptor was taken from a human donor in good health (CMV status not recorded). Some clones in this sample may be carry-over from other donors' samples. The CDR3 nucleotides read TGTGCCAGCAGTTACTCGTCGGTGCGGGGCTACACCTTC. It yields the protein CASSYSSVRGYTF.